The 29 T cell receptor beta chains below were found in one sample sequenced in a study of blood T cell repertoires in COVID-19. The method was immunoSEQ multiplex PCR; TCRdb's version includes in-frame clones alone and lacks a portion of them. Counted here are about 240,000 clones, around 90% occurring once; the ten biggest clones make up just over 7%. The material sequenced was peripheral blood. The source is a man in his 60s who had recovered from COVID-19.

The V call is TRBV9, the J call TRBJ2-3; 11 nucleotides line up with TRBD2. V gave up 0 bases and J gave up 2 bases; unmatched junction bases: 5. CDR1 is SGDLS, CDR2 YYNGEE, per germline. This CDR3 contains 17 residues. The CDR3 DNA sequence: TGTGCCAGCAGCGTAGGGGCTAGCGGGGGGCTCACAGATACGCAGTATTTT. Protein sequence: CASSVGASGGLTDTQYF. The complete variable domain, with remaining parts taken from reference TRBV9 and TRBJ2-3, reads DSGVTQTPKHLITATGQRVTLRCSPRSGDLSVYWYQQSLDQGLQFLIQYYNGEERAKGNILERFSAQQFPDLHSELNLSSLELGDSALYFCASSVGASGGLTDTQYFGPGTRLTVL.

The sample holds a few counts of this clone. The chain joins TRBV21-1 to TRBJ2-4; TRBD1 was called by the table and not checked on the DNA. TRBV21-1 is marked as a pseudogene. The CDR3 is made up of 16 amino acids. For the CDR3, the DNA is TGTGCCAGCAGCACCGGACAGGGGGCCATGAGGAACATTCAGTACTTC. Its translation: CASSTGQGAMRNIQYF.

The chain has TRBV4-2 and TRBJ1-4; 8 positions match TRBD1. The V segment lost 4 bases and the J segment 3 bases; nucleotides outside the gene matches: 10. Germline V gene data show CDR1 as LGHNA and CDR2 as YNFKEQ. This CDR3 has 17 residues. The DNA of the CDR3 is TGTGCCAGCAGCCCCCGACAGGGGATGGGAGCTAATGAAAAACTGTTTTTT. This sequence encodes CASSPRQGMGANEKLFF.

The chain has TRBV7-2 and TRBJ1-6; 11 bases line up with TRBD1. The V and J ends lost 3 bases and 14 bases, in that order; junction bases with no gene match: 9. CDR3 length equals 15 residues. Germline-derived CDR1 and CDR2 are SGHTA and FQGNSA. In nucleotides, the CDR3 is TGTGCCAGCAGCTTTACCGGGACAGGGGGTCGGGCCCTCCACTTT. As protein: CASSFTGTGGRALHF.

The rearrangement uses TRBV18 and TRBJ2-7; TRBD1 matches 7 bases. CDR3 length: 15 amino acids. From germline, CDR1 is KGHSH and CDR2 LQKENI. J gave up 5 bases and V 7 bases, and 14 bases lay outside the gene matches. The CDR3 DNA sequence: TGTGCCAGCTACAAAAGACAGGGAAAGATTGACGAGCAGTACTTC. It is translated as CASYKRQGKIDEQYF.

The chain employs TRBV4-2 and TRBJ2-1; 8 bases line up with TRBD1. V shed 1 base, J shed 8 bases, and the junction held 4 bases outside the gene matches. The CDR3 totals 14 residues. Germline CDR1 and CDR2: LGHNA and YNFKEQ. CDR3 nucleotides: TGTGCCAGCAGCCAAGGACAGGGGAACGATGAGCAGTTCTTC. Translating it yields CASSQGQGNDEQFF.

The rearrangement joins TRBV6-5 to TRBJ1-5; D gene uncertain. This CDR3 spans 14 amino acids. From germline, CDR1 is MNHEY and CDR2 SVGAGI. V was shortened by 2 bases and J by 5 bases, with 10 bases between the two germline ends. In DNA form, the CDR3 reads TGTGCCAGCAGTTACAACACAGTTTATCAGCCCCAGCATTTT. Its translation is CASSYNTVYQPQHF.

This chain uses TRBV3-1 (or the pseudogene TRBV3-2) with TRBJ1-1; TRBD1 matches at 10 bases. The germline gives CDR1 LGHDT, CDR2 YNNKEL (reference sequence). This CDR3 comprises 15 residues. V was pared by 3 bases and J by 10 bases, with 11 bases of the junction left unmatched. The CDR3 DNA is TGTGCCAGCAGCCACAAACCGGGACAGGGGTTTGGAGCTTTCTTT. It encodes CASSHKPGQGFGAFF.

The chain carries TRBV12-5 and TRBJ2-2; 9 bases are shared with TRBD2. The CDR3 sequence is 17 residues long. V lost 0 bases, J lost 4 bases, and 6 bases stayed unmatched. Germline CDR1 is LGHNT and CDR2 is FRNRAP. In DNA form, the CDR3 reads TGTGCTAGTGGTTTGGTACTTAGCGGGGGAGGCACCGGGGAGCTGTTTTTT. Translated: CASGLVLSGGGTGELFF. Variable domain in full (rest from reference TRBV12-5 and TRBJ2-2): DARVTQTPRHKVTEMGQEVTMRCQPILGHNTVFWYRQTMMQGLELLAYFRNRAPLDDSGMPKDRFSAEMPDATLATLKIQPSEPRDSAVYFCASGLVLSGGGTGELFFGEGSRLTVL.

J is TRBJ1-5 and V is TRBV6-5; the D gene is possibly TRBD1 (5 bases). V was cut by 2 bases and J by 10 bases, with 15 bases left in between. The CDR3 has 14 amino acids. CDR1 and CDR2 (germline): MNHEY, SVGAGI. DNA of the CDR3: TGTGCCAGCAGTTACCGCGGGGCGGACTACCCCCAGCATTTT. Encoded protein: CASSYRGADYPQHF.

The chain recombines TRBV12-3 or TRBV12-4 with TRBJ2-7; D remains unclear. CDR3 length: 12 residues. The V end was cut by 2 bases, the J end by 4 bases, with 6 bases between. CDR3: CASSLQLYEQYF. The CDR3 bases are TGTGCCAGCAGTTTACAGTTGTACGAGCAGTACTTC.

This clone showed up just once. This rearrangement joins TRBV24-1 to TRBJ2-1; D is undetermined. The CDR3 is made up of 16 amino acids. V was clipped by 3 bases and J by 0 bases, with 11 bases between them. Germline values: CDR1 KGHDR, CDR2 SFDVKD. The CDR3 nucleotides are TGTGCCACCAGTGATGCTTTGCCGGGCTCCTACAATGAGCAGTTCTTC. It specifies CATSDALPGSYNEQFF.

The gene calls are TRBV7-9 and TRBJ2-2; D might be TRBD1 (5 bases). Trimming took off 5 bases at V and 6 bases at J, with 10 bases between the two ends. CDR1 is SEHNR and CDR2 is FQNEAQ in the germline V gene (reference sequence). This CDR3 comprises 13 residues. CDR3 loop: CASSIYRSGELFF. The CDR3 bases are TGTGCCAGCAGCATCTACAGGTCCGGGGAGCTGTTTTTT.

The rearrangement joins TRBV27 to TRBJ2-3; D is unclear. V lost 2 bases, J lost 6 bases, and 12 bases lay in between. The CDR3 totals 14 residues. Germline CDR1 and CDR2: MNHEY and SMNVEV (reference sequence). This CDR3 is CASSLNRIGDTQYF. CDR3 coding DNA: TGTGCCAGCAGTTTAAATCGGATCGGGGATACGCAGTATTTT.

The chain recombines TRBV13 with TRBJ2-1; D remains unclear. The length of the CDR3 is 15 residues. The V end was cut by 0 bases, the J end by 0 bases, with 6 bases between. Germline CDR1 and CDR2: PRHDT and FYEKMQ (reference sequence). The CDR3 sequence: CASSLGRNSYNEQFF. CDR3 sequence (DNA): TGTGCCAGCAGCTTAGGGAGGAACTCCTACAATGAGCAGTTCTTC.

This clone was recorded a few times. The chain is built from TRBV10-3 and TRBJ2-1; 8 bases align to TRBD1. Germline V gene sequence: CDR1 ENHRY, CDR2 SYGVKD. This CDR3 has 14 residues. Trimming at V came to 7 bases and at J to 7 bases, leaving 9 bases not matched to a gene. DNA of the CDR3: TGTGCCATCACCGCAGGGGGCTATGGTAATGAGCAGTTCTTC. This gives the protein CAITAGGYGNEQFF.

The CDR3 spells CASSSGGLFTGELFF. CDR3 coding DNA: TGTGCCAGCAGCTCAGGGGGACTTTTCACCGGGGAGCTGTTTTTT. This chain uses TRBV6-2 or TRBV6-3 with TRBJ2-2; possible D gene TRBD1, 7 bases. The CDR3 consists of 15 residues. Looked up from germline, CDR1 is MNHEY and CDR2 is SVGEGT. Trimming removed 6 bases at V and 4 bases at J, with 15 bases between.

V is TRBV4-1 and J is TRBJ2-1; D is ambiguous. The V and J ends lost 0 bases and 4 bases respectively, with 10 bases between them. CDR1 is MGHRA, CDR2 YSYEKL, per germline. This CDR3 has 15 residues. CDR3 sequence (DNA): TGCGCCAGCAGCCAAGATCTAATAGCTTACAATGAGCAGTTCTTC. Its protein is CASSQDLIAYNEQFF.

V is TRBV11-3 and J is TRBJ2-3; 8 positions agree with TRBD1. Germline CDR1 reads SGHNT; CDR2 reads YENEEA. CDR3 length equals 16 residues. V lost 3 bases, J lost 3 bases, and 8 bases stayed unmatched. The CDR3 DNA sequence: TGTGCCAGCAGCTTGAGACAGGGGACGGGGACAGATACGCAGTATTTT. It translates to CASSLRQGTGTDTQYF. The full variable domain, with the rest looked up from reference TRBV11-3 and TRBJ2-3, is EAGVVQSPRYKIIEKKQPVAFWCNPISGHNTLYWYLQNLGQGPELLIRYENEEAVDDSQLPKDRFSAERLKGVDSTLKIQPAELGDSAVYLCASSLRQGTGTDTQYFGPGTRLTVL.

V and J are TRBV15 and TRBJ2-7; 7 bases fit TRBD1. The germline gives CDR1 LNHNV, CDR2 YYDKDF (reference sequence). V lost 0 bases and J lost 7; bases outside the gene matches: 12. There are 16 residues in the CDR3. In nucleotides, the CDR3 is TGTGCCACCAGCAGAGATCGGACAGGAATTGGCATGGAGCAGTACTTC. Its translation is CATSRDRTGIGMEQYF.

In this sample, this clone turned up once. V and J are TRBV29-1 and TRBJ1-1; 7 nucleotides match TRBD1. CDR1 is SQVTM and CDR2 is ANQGSEA in the germline V gene. V shed 1 base and J 1 base; nucleotides not matched to a gene: 12. The CDR3 loop spans 17 amino acids. The CDR3 sequence: CSVEAENRGTWNTEAFF. In DNA form, the CDR3 reads TGCAGCGTTGAAGCGGAGAACAGGGGAACTTGGAACACTGAAGCTTTCTTT.

The chain links TRBV9 to TRBJ2-2, with D unclear. Per the germline V gene, CDR1 is SGDLS and CDR2 is YYNGEE. The CDR3 covers 15 residues. Between the trimmed V and J ends, which lost 2 bases and 0 bases, there was a span of 8 bases. The CDR3 sequence: CASSVRPSNTGELFF. In nucleotides, the CDR3 is TGTGCCAGCAGCGTCAGGCCCTCGAACACCGGGGAGCTGTTTTTT.

V and J are TRBV19 and TRBJ2-2; D perhaps matches TRBD1 (6 bases). Germline CDR1 reads LNHDA; CDR2 reads SQIVND (reference sequence). The germline V and J ends were trimmed by 5 bases and 6 bases, with 13 bases remaining between them. The CDR3 extends over 14 amino acids. This CDR3 reads CASSLGAPAGELFF. Here the CDR3 DNA reads TGTGCCAGTAGTTTGGGGGCGCCGGCCGGGGAGCTGTTTTTT.

The rearrangement uses TRBV19 and TRBJ1-2, with TRBD1 matching over 9 bases. The germline CDR1 and CDR2 sequences are LNHDA and SQIVND (reference sequence). The CDR3 length is 12 residues. V was pared by 6 bases and J by 8 bases, with 4 bases of the junction left unmatched. The CDR3 DNA is TGTGCCAGTAGGAACAGGGGGCCCGGCTACACCTTC. Its translation is CASRNRGPGYTF.

J is TRBJ1-1 and V is TRBV5-1; D possibly corresponds to TRBD1 (5 bases). The CDR3 consists of 15 residues. V dropped 3 bases and J dropped 0 bases, with 12 bases sitting between them. Germline CDR1 and CDR2: SGHRS and YFSETQ. Written as DNA, the CDR3 is TGCGCCAGCAGCTCATTCTCGGACATGAACACTGAAGCTTTCTTT. Protein: CASSSFSDMNTEAFF.

The chain combines TRBV5-4 with TRBJ2-5; 7 nucleotides line up with TRBD1. The CDR3 extends over 16 amino acids. The V gene end was trimmed by 0 bases and the J gene end by 4 bases; junction bases not matched to a gene: 9. Germline V gene lookup returns CDR1 SGHNT and CDR2 YYREEE (reference sequence). CDR3 DNA sequence: TGTGCCAGCAGCTTGGGGGTAGGGGGCGGAGGAGAGACCCAGTACTTC. Amino acid sequence: CASSLGVGGGGETQYF. Using reference TRBV5-4 and TRBJ2-5 for the parts outside the CDR3, the full variable domain is ETGVTQSPTHLIKTRGQQVTLRCSSQSGHNTVSWYQQALGQGPQFIFQYYREEENGRGNFPPRFSGLQFPNYSSELNVNALELDDSALYLCASSLGVGGGGETQYFGPGTRLLVL.

The chain recombines TRBV5-5 with TRBJ1-3; TRBD1 might be the D (5 bases). Germline V lookup: CDR1 SGHKS, CDR2 YYEKEE (reference sequence). V lost 4 bases and J lost 1, with 15 bases in between. The CDR3 covers 16 residues. The CDR3 nucleotides read TGTGCCAGCAGCCGCCAGCTTGGGACTTCTGGAAACACCATATATTTT. Translated: CASSRQLGTSGNTIYF.

This chain uses TRBV7-2 with TRBJ2-5; TRBD1 matches 12 bases. The CDR3 is 16 residues long. J lost 5 bases, V lost 4 bases, and 8 bases had no gene match. Per the germline V gene, CDR1 is SGHTA and CDR2 is FQGNSA. CDR3 sequence: CASSSPGTGGRETQYF. The CDR3 DNA reads TGTGCCAGCAGCTCACCCGGGACAGGGGGCCGGGAGACCCAGTACTTC.

CDR3 loop: CASSQPKDRDTQYF. The CDR3 nucleotides are TGTGCCAGCAGCCAGCCTAAGGACAGAGATACGCAGTATTTT. This chain joins TRBV3-1 (or the pseudogene TRBV3-2) and TRBJ2-3; a possible D gene is TRBD1 (6 bases). Germline V gene data show CDR1 as LGHDT and CDR2 as YNNKEL (reference sequence). Trimming took 3 bases from V and 5 from J, leaving 12 bases between them. This CDR3 region has 14 residues.